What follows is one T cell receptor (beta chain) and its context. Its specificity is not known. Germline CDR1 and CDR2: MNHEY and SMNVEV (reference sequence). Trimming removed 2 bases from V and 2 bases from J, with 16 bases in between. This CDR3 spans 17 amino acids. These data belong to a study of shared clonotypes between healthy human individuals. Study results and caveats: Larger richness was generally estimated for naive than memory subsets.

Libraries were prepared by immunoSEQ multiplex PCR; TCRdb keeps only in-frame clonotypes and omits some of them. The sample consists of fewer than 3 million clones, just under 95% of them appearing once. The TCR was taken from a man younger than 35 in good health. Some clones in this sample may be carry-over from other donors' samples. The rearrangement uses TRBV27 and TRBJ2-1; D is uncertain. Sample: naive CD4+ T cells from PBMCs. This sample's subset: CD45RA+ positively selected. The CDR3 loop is CASSLIPRVGTYNEQFF. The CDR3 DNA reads TGTGCCAGCAGTTTAATCCCTCGGGTAGGCACCTACAATGAGCAGTTCTTC.